This TCR beta chain emerged from a study of early T cells in non-severe SARS-CoV-2 infection. Background on the study: Chains were not paired, and sequencing was done on bulk RNA from unsorted whole blood.

Tagging with unique molecular identifiers was applied to individual cDNA molecules. TCRdb used MiXCR to reprocess the 5' RACE reads, holding one entry per CDR3 protein. The table records about 60,000 distinct CDR3 sequences, approximately 12% of them present only once. This sequence was found in an adult who was a healthcare worker with PCR-confirmed SARS-CoV-2 infection or an uninfected control (not recorded which). Input material: whole blood.

Written as DNA, the CDR3 is TGCGCCAGCAGCCAAGACCGTGCTAACTATGGCTACACCTTC. Encoded protein: CASSQDRANYGYTF. The V call is TRBV4-1, the J call TRBJ1-2; D uncertain. This CDR3 is built from 14 residues. Trimming shortened V by 0 bases and J by 0 bases, and 5 bases separated the two germline ends. Germline V lookup: CDR1 MGHRA, CDR2 YSYEKL.